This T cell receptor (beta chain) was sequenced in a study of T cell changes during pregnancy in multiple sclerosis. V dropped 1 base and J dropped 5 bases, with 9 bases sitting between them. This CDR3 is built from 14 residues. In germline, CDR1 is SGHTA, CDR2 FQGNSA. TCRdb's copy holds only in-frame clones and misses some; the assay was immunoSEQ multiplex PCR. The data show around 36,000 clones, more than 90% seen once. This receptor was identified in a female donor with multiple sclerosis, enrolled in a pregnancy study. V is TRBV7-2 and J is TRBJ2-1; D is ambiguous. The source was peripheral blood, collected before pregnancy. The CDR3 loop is CASSLELNHNEQFF. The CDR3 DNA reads TGTGCCAGCAGCTTAGAACTGAACCACAATGAGCAGTTCTTC. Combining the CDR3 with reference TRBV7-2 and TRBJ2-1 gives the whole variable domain GAGVSQSPSNKVTEKGKDVELRCDPISGHTALYWYRQSLGQGLEFLIYFQGNSAPDKSGLPSDRFSAERTGGSVSTLTIQRTQQEDSAVYLCASSLELNHNEQFFGPGTRLTVL.